The subject of this entry is one T cell receptor (beta chain). What it recognizes is unknown. The sample is drawn from a study of regulatory T cells in long-lasting Graves disease. Study-wide points: Persistent disease was associated with favored TRBV28 usage and with favored use of TRBJ1-2 and TRBJ2-5. The study examined only peripheral blood, not thyroid tissue.

Arm-PCR of CDR3 regions and iRepertoire HTBI primers were the basis on which TCR beta libraries were built. TCRdb processed the multiplex PCR reads anew with MiXCR; each CDR3 protein has one entry. In the table there are 500,000 to 700,000 distinct CDR3 sequences, about 32% of which are singletons. Germline V lookup: CDR1 SGHTA, CDR2 FQGTGA. J was trimmed by 4 bases and V by 5 bases; bases with no gene match: 16. The CDR3 length is 18 residues. This sample's time point: persistent/refractory GD, antithyroid drugs over 5 years with positive TRAb. Following extraction of RNA from PBMCs, that RNA was used to make the TCR library. The guidelines of the American Thyroid Association were the basis for diagnosing Graves' disease.

This sample comprised peripheral blood mononuclear cells (PBMCs), obtained when the disease was refractory, from a patient treated with antithyroid drugs. The V and J genes are TRBV7-3 and TRBJ2-2; 7 bases are shared with TRBD2. The sequence was collected from a female donor with Graves disease. The CDR3 sequence: CASSKDGAAGVSTGELFF. For the CDR3, the DNA is TGTGCCAGCAGCAAAGACGGTGCGGCGGGAGTTTCCACCGGGGAGCTGTTTTTT.